This is a list of T cell receptor beta chains from one sample in a study of neurological immune-mediated disorders. MiXCR, run by TCRdb on the 5' RACE reads, gives a single entry per CDR3 protein. The sample lists tens of thousands of distinct CDR3 sequences, around 5.3% occurring once. The sample comprised CD4+ T cells from blood. The receptors originated from a woman under 30 with multiple sclerosis. Each CDR3 is given with its conserved first and last residue. D genes are given only for firm matches. Not every row has a clone size; where given, it reads once, few, many or a size class.

V,size,J,D,CDR3,DNA
TRBV20-1,many,TRBJ1-3,-,CSATGRGNTIYF,TGCAGTGCAACAGGGAGGGGAAACACCATATATTTT
TRBV28,many,TRBJ2-2,-,CASSSPGELFF,TGTGCCAGCAGTTCTCCCGGGGAGCTGTTTTTT
TRBV12-3/TRBV12-4,many,TRBJ2-3,TRBD2,CASSFNSGGGDTQYF,TGTGCCAGCAGTTTTAATAGCGGGGGAGGAGATACGCAGTATTTT
TRBV6-6,many,TRBJ2-3,TRBD2,CASSPRLAGGSVTDTQYF,TGTGCCAGCAGCCCCCGGCTAGCGGGAGGGAGTGTCACAGATACGCAGTATTTT
TRBV28,many,TRBJ1-2,-,CASSPPWGIQLSNGYTF,TGTGCCAGCAGTCCCCCCTGGGGGATCCAACTATCTAATGGCTACACCTTC
TRBV5-1,many,TRBJ1-2,-,CASSRDRQHIYGYTF,TGCGCCAGCAGCCGGGATCGGCAACATATCTATGGCTACACCTTC
TRBV5-8,-,TRBJ1-2,TRBD1,CASSFPYSFRQGSAGYTF,TGTGCCAGCAGCTTCCCTTACAGCTTTCGACAGGGAAGTGCTGGCTACACCTTC
TRBV18,many,TRBJ2-6,-,CASSPRGTRQAAGANVLTF,TGTGCCAGCTCACCAAGAGGGACCCGGCAAGCGGCCGGGGCCAACGTCCTGACTTTC
TRBV6-5,many,TRBJ2-7,TRBD1,CASSYGLTGGYEQYF,TGTGCCAGCAGTTACGGGTTGACAGGGGGCTACGAGCAGTACTTC
TRBV6-5,many,TRBJ1-1,-,CASSRLLYEVNTEAFF,TGTGCCAGCAGTAGGCTCCTTTATGAGGTGAACACTGAAGCTTTCTTT
TRBV7-7,many,TRBJ2-1,TRBD2,CASSLAGGVEQFF,TGTGCTAGCAGCTTAGCGGGAGGGGTTGAGCAGTTCTTC
TRBV29-1,many,TRBJ1-2,TRBD1,CSVRSTGGASANYGYTF,TGCAGCGTGAGGTCGACAGGGGGCGCATCGGCTAACTATGGCTACACCTTC
TRBV20-1,many,TRBJ2-1,-,CSANRASGEQFF,TGCAGTGCAAACCGGGCCAGTGGTGAGCAGTTCTTC
TRBV19,many,TRBJ1-2,-,CASSPGPERGYTF,TGTGCCAGTAGTCCAGGACCGGAACGTGGCTACACCTTC
TRBV12-3/TRBV12-4,many,TRBJ1-1,TRBD1,CASSYWDSEAFF,TGTGCCAGCAGTTATTGGGACAGTGAAGCTTTCTTT
TRBV7-9,many,TRBJ2-2,-,CAVYGVGTGELFF,TGTGCCGTGTATGGCGTAGGGACCGGGGAGCTGTTTTTT
TRBV5-6,-,TRBJ2-5,-,CASSLFETQYF,TGTGCCAGCAGCTTGTTTGAGACCCAGTACTTC
TRBV5-1,many,TRBJ2-2,TRBD1,CASRGPGQGNTGELFF,TGCGCCAGCAGAGGGCCGGGACAGGGGAACACCGGGGAGCTGTTTTTT
TRBV28,many,TRBJ2-7,TRBD2,CASRLPGWGRGRSYEQYF,TGTGCCAGCAGGCTCCCTGGGTGGGGGAGGGGTAGGTCCTACGAGCAGTACTTC
TRBV19,many,TRBJ1-5,TRBD1,CASSIENRGQPQHF,TGTGCCAGTAGTATAGAGAACAGGGGACAGCCCCAGCATTTT
TRBV5-6,many,TRBJ2-6,-,CASGRLRWGGSGANVLTF,TGTGCCAGCGGGCGATTGCGTTGGGGCGGATCTGGGGCCAACGTCCTGACTTTC
TRBV14,many,TRBJ2-2,-,CASSQALAGELFF,TGTGCCAGCAGCCAGGCACTGGCCGGGGAGCTGTTTTTT
TRBV15,many,TRBJ1-1,-,CATSRRASTEAFF,TGTGCCACCAGCAGACGAGCGTCCACTGAAGCTTTCTTT
TRBV18,-,TRBJ1-1,-,CASSPGLTGGDAEAFF,TGTGCCAGCTCACCCGGATTGACAGGCGGGGACGCTGAAGCTTTCTTT
TRBV5-1,many,TRBJ1-2,-,CASRSGGYGYTF,TGCGCCAGCAGATCCGGGGGGTATGGCTACACCTTC
TRBV28,many,TRBJ2-5,-,CASSRGGGGQETQYF,TGTGCCAGCAGTAGGGGGGGCGGCGGCCAAGAGACCCAGTACTTC
TRBV5-1,many,TRBJ1-2,-,CASSLGESGHGYTF,TGCGCCAGCAGCTTGGGGGAGTCGGGGCATGGCTACACCTTC
TRBV7-2,many,TRBJ2-3,-,CASSPSGTSTDTQYF,TGTGCCAGCAGCCCCTCGGGGACTAGCACAGATACGCAGTATTTT
TRBV5-1,many,TRBJ2-5,-,CASRQPTGLQETQYF,TGCGCCAGCCGACAACCGACGGGGTTACAAGAGACCCAGTACTTC
TRBV7-2,many,TRBJ1-4,-,CASSKKQGGPNEKLFF,TGTGCCAGCAGCAAAAAGCAGGGAGGCCCTAATGAAAAACTGTTTTTT
TRBV3-1,many,TRBJ1-3,-,CASSSGQIGNTIYF,TGTGCCAGCAGTTCCGGACAGATTGGAAACACCATATATTTT
TRBV18,few,TRBJ1-5,-,CASSRDGNQPQHF,TGTGCCAGCTCCCGTGACGGCAATCAGCCCCAGCATTTT
TRBV12-3/TRBV12-4,many,TRBJ2-5,TRBD2,CASSAPLAGVRETQYF,TGTGCCAGCAGTGCCCCACTAGCGGGAGTACGGGAGACCCAGTACTTC
TRBV27,many,TRBJ1-2,TRBD1,CASSDRGPYGYTF,TGTGCCAGCAGTGACAGGGGGCCTTATGGCTACACCTTC
TRBV19,few,TRBJ1-1,-,CASSIDVTEAFF,TGTGCCAGTAGTATAGATGTCACTGAAGCTTTCTTT
TRBV12-3/TRBV12-4,many,TRBJ2-1,TRBD2,CASSPLGLAGISYNEQFF,TGTGCCAGCAGTCCCCTAGGACTAGCGGGGATTTCGTACAATGAGCAGTTCTTC
TRBV5-5,many,TRBJ2-3,TRBD2,CASSKLAGLDTQYF,TGTGCCAGCAGCAAACTAGCGGGTTTAGATACGCAGTATTTT
TRBV29-1,medium-sized,TRBJ2-5,-,CSAEPGHFETQYF,TGCAGCGCTGAGCCGGGACACTTTGAGACCCAGTACTTC
TRBV5-1,many,TRBJ1-1,-,CASSLKVGPQGNTEAFF,TGCGCCAGCAGCTTAAAGGTGGGACCCCAGGGGAACACTGAAGCTTTCTTT
TRBV12-3/TRBV12-4,-,TRBJ2-1,-,CASSLKLPSYNEQFF,TGTGCCAGCAGTTTAAAACTACCCTCCTACAATGAGCAGTTCTTC
TRBV7-3,many,TRBJ2-1,-,CASSLTGLVGNEQFF,TGTGCCAGCAGCTTAACGGGATTGGTTGGCAATGAGCAGTTCTTC
TRBV20-1,many,TRBJ2-5,-,CSARDYGVGETQYF,TGCAGTGCTAGAGATTACGGGGTCGGGGAGACCCAGTACTTC
TRBV5-5,many,TRBJ2-1,TRBD2,CASSPAASGSTNEQFF,TGTGCCAGCAGCCCGGCGGCTAGCGGGAGTACCAATGAGCAGTTCTTC
TRBV6-5,many,TRBJ2-7,-,CASSQFGGYGAYEQYF,TGTGCCAGCAGCCAATTCGGAGGATACGGCGCCTACGAGCAGTACTTC
TRBV20-1,medium-sized,TRBJ2-3,TRBD2,CSATPTSGGVRDTQYF,TGCAGTGCTACTCCAACTAGCGGGGGGGTTAGAGATACGCAGTATTTT
TRBV20-1,many,TRBJ2-1,-,CSARMVVYNEQFF,TGCAGTGCTAGAATGGTAGTCTACAATGAGCAGTTCTTC
TRBV7-7,-,TRBJ1-1,-,CASSQNRDTEAFF,TGTGCTAGCAGCCAAAATAGGGACACTGAAGCTTTCTTT
TRBV7-2,many,TRBJ1-1,-,CASSPRWEEVNTEAFF,TGTGCCAGCAGCCCTCGATGGGAGGAGGTGAACACTGAAGCTTTCTTT